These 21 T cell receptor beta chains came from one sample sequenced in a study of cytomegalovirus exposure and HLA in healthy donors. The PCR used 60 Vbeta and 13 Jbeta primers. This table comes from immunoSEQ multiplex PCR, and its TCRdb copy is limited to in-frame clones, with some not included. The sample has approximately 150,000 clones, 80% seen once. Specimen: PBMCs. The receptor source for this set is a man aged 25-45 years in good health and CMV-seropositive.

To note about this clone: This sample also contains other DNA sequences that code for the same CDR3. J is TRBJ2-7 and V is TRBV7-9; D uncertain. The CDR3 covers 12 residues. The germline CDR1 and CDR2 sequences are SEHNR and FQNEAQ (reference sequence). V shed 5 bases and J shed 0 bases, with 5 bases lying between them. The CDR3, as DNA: TGTGCCAGCAGCCTAAGCTCCTACGAGCAGTACTTC. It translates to CASSLSSYEQYF.

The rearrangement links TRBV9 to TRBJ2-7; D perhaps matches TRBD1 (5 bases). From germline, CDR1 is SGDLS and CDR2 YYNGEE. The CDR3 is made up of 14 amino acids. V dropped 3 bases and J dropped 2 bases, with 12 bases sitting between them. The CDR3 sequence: CASSEDSYPYEQYF. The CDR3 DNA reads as TGTGCCAGCAGCGAAGACAGTTACCCCTACGAGCAGTACTTC.

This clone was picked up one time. CDR3 loop: CAWSVPNDRVRDEQYF. DNA of the CDR3: TGTGCCTGGAGCGTCCCCAACGACAGGGTGAGGGACGAGCAGTACTTC. The J gene is TRBJ2-7, the V gene TRBV30; 7 bases are a match to TRBD1. V dropped 3 bases and J dropped 5; count of bases not matched to a gene: 16. The CDR3 runs 16 residues. CDR1 and CDR2 from the germline V gene are GTSNPN and SVGIG (reference sequence).

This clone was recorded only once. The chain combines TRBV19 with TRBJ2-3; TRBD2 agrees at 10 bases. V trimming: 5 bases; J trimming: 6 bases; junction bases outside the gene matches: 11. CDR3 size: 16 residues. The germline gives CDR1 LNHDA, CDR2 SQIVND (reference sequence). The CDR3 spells CASSGRKRGGTDTQYF. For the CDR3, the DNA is TGTGCCAGTAGTGGTAGAAAGCGGGGGGGGACCGATACGCAGTATTTT.

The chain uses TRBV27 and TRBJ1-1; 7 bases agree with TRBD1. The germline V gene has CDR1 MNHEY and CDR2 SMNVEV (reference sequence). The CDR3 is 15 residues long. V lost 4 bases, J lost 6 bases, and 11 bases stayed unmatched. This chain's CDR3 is CASSSRQGALPEAFF. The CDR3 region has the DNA TGTGCCAGCAGTTCCCGACAGGGTGCTTTACCTGAAGCTTTCTTT.

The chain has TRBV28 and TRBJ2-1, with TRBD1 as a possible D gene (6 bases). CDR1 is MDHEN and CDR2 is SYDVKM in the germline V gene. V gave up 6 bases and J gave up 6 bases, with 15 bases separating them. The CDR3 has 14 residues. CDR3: CASRLTGTSNEQFF. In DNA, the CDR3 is TGTGCCAGCAGACTGACCGGGACAAGCAATGAGCAGTTCTTC.

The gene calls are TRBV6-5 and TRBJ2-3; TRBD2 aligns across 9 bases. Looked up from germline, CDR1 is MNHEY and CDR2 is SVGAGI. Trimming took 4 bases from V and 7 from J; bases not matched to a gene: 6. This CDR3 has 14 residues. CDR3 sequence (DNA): TGTGCCAGCAGTTTACGGACTAGCGACAATACGCAGTATTTT. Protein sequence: CASSLRTSDNTQYF.

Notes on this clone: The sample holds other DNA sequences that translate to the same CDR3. CDR3 amino acids: CASSELRGEKNEQYF. The CDR3 nucleotides are TGTGCCAGCAGTGAACTGCGGGGGGAGAAGAACGAGCAGTACTTC. The rearrangement uses TRBV25-1 and TRBJ2-7; 8 nucleotides match TRBD2. V gave up 2 bases and J gave up 5 bases; unmatched junction bases: 8. This CDR3 has 15 amino acids. In germline, CDR1 is MGHDK, CDR2 SYGVNS.

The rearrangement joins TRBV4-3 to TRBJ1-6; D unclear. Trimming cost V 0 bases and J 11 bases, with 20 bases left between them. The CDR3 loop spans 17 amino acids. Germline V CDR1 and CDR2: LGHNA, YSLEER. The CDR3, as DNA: TGCGCCAGCAGCCAAGATTCTAAGGGTGAGGGTTATCCACCCCTCCACTTT. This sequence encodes CASSQDSKGEGYPPLHF.

The CDR3 reads CASSVLTGTYNEQFF. The CDR3 bases are TGTGCCAGCAGCGTACTGACAGGTACCTACAATGAGCAGTTCTTC. The chain has TRBV9 and TRBJ2-1; tentative D call: TRBD1 (6 bases). Trimming shortened V by 1 base and J by 2 bases, and 10 bases separated the two germline ends. Germline lookup yields CDR1 SGDLS and CDR2 YYNGEE. The length of the CDR3 is 15 residues.

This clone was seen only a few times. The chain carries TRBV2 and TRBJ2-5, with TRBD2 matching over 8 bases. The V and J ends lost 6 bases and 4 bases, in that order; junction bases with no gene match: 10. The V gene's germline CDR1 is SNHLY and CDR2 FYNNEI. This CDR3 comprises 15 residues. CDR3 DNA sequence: TGTGCCAGCAGCCAGGGACTAGTTCCTCCAGAGACCCAGTACTTC. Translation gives CASSQGLVPPETQYF.

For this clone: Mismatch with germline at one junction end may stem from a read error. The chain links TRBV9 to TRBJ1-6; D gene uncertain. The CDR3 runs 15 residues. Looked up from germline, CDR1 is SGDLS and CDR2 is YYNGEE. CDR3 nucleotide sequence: TGTGCCAGCGCCTGGGAGGTTGGAGCTAATCCACCCCTCCACTTT. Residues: CASAWEVGANPPLHF. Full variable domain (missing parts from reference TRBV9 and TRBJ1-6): DSGVTQTPKHLITATGQRVTLRCSPRSGDLSVYWYQQSLDQGLQFLIQYYNGEERAKGNILERFSAQQFPDLHSELNLSSLELGDSALYFCASAWEVGANPPLHFGNGTRLTVT.

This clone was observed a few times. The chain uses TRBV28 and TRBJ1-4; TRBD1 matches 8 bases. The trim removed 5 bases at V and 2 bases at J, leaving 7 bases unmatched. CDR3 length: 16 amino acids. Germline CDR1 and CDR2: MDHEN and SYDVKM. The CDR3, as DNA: TGTGCCAGCAGTCCCTACAGGGGGAGGACTAATGAAAAACTGTTTTTT. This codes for CASSPYRGRTNEKLFF.

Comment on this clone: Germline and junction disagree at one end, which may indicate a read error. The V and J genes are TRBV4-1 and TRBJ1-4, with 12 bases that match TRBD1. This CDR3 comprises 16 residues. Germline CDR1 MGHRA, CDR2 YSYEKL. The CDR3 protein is CASSQASGQGAEKLFF. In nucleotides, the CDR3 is TGTGCCAGCAGCCAAGCCTCGGGACAGGGGGCGGAGAAACTGTTTTTT.

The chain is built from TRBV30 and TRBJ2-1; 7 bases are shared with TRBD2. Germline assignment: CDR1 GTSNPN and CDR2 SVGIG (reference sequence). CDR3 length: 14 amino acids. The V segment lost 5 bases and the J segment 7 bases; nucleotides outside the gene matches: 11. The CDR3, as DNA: TGTGCCTGGCGCAGCGGGGAGGGCCCTAATGAGCAGTTCTTC. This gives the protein CAWRSGEGPNEQFF.

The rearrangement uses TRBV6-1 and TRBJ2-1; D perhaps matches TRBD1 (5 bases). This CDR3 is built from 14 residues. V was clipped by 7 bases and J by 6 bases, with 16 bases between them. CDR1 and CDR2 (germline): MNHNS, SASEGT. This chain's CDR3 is CASKPAGQSNEQFF. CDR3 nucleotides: TGTGCCAGCAAACCGGCAGGGCAATCCAATGAGCAGTTCTTC.

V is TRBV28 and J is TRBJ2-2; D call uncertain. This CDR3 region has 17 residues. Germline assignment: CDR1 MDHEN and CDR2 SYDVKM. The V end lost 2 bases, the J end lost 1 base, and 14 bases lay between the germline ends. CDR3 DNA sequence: TGTGCCAGCAGTTTAGTGCCATGGGCACGGAACACCGGGGAGCTGTTTTTT. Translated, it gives CASSLVPWARNTGELFF.

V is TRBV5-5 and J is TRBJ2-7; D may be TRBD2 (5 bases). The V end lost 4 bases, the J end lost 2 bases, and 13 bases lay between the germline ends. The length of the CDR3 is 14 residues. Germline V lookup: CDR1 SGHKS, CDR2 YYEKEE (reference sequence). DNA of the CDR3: TGTGCCAGCAGCCCCCGGACCGGGACCTACGAGCAGTACTTC. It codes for CASSPRTGTYEQYF.

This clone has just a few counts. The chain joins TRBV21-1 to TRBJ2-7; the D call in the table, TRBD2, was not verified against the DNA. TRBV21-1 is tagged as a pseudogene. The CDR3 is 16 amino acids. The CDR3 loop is CASSPSPSAFSYEQYF. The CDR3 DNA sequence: TGTGCCAGCAGCCCCTCTCCTAGCGCGTTCTCCTACGAGCAGTACTTC.

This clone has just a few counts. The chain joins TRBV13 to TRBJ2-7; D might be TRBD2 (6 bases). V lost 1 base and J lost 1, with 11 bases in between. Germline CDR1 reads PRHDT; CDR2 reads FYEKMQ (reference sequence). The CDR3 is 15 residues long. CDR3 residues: CASSLDGSGSYEQYF. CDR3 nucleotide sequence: TGTGCCAGCAGCTTAGACGGGAGTGGGTCCTACGAGCAGTACTTC.

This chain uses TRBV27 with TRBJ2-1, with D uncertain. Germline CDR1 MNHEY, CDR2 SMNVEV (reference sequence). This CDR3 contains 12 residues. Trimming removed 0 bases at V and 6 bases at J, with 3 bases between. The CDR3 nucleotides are TGTGCCAGCAGTTTATCCGGCAATGAGCAGTTCTTC. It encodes CASSLSGNEQFF.